One T cell receptor beta chain is described in this entry. As yet, its antigen is unknown. Germline V gene sequence: CDR1 PRHDT, CDR2 FYEKMQ (reference sequence). The V end was cut by 5 bases, the J end by 0 bases, with 14 bases between. The length of the CDR3 is 15 residues. This entry belongs to a study of T cell repertoires in aging, cancer and after chemotherapy. Study-level results: Rebound thymic output was suggested by rising median generation probability during chemotherapy in each cancer cohort.

TRB rearrangements spanning V, D and J were amplified using mixed TRB-A/B primers. MiXCR was run by TCRdb on the multiplex PCR reads, yielding one entry per CDR3 protein. The data contain around 16,000 distinct CDR3 sequences, 50% of them seen just once; the ten biggest clones take up about 11%. TCR beta rearrangements were amplified from peripheral blood genomic DNA. Sequencing input: blood. This TCR was sampled from a human donor in good health. This chain links TRBV13 with TRBJ2-7; D uncertain. The CDR3 nucleotides are TGTGCCAGCAGCCGACGGACGGCGAGCTCCTACGAGCAGTACTTC. This translates into CASSRRTASSYEQYF.